The subject of this entry is one T cell receptor (beta chain). No antigen is known for it. The CDR3 contains 15 residues. Trimming took 8 bases from V and 1 from J; bases not matched to a gene: 3. CDR1 is SNHLY and CDR2 is FYNNEI in the germline V gene. Method: immunoSEQ multiplex PCR; TCRdb's copy keeps in-frame clones and lacks some. The sample includes some 85,000 clones, 91% seen only once; the top ten take about 2.3%. This sample is drawn from a study of OX40 agonist ivuxolimab in advanced cancers. The study, taken as a whole, reports: Clones of CD4+ and CD8+ blood T cells grew by week 6 at doses of 0.1 to 3.0 mg/kg.

The chain joins TRBV2 to TRBJ2-7, with 15 bases that match TRBD2. Material: CD4+ or CD8+ T cells sorted from blood, obtained in a trial of the OX40 agonist ivuxolimab. The TCR originated in an adult with an advanced solid tumor such as melanoma, head and neck, liver or kidney cancer. The CDR3 here is CASGLAGGASYEQYF. The CDR3 bases are TGTGCCAGCGGACTAGCGGGGGGGGCGTCCTACGAGCAGTACTTC.